This T cell receptor beta chain emerged from a study of blood T cell repertoires in COVID-19. After removal of 3 bases from V and 3 bases from J, the junction contained 3 bases not matched to a gene. Germline V gene data show CDR1 as LGHNA and CDR2 as YSLEER. The CDR3 is 14 amino acids. Participants reported their clinical history, and cohort assignment relied on those reports. Profiled with immunoSEQ multiplex PCR; TCRdb holds only in-frame clones, not every one. Here the sample spans hundreds of thousands of clones, 80% to 90% being singletons. This sequence originates from a man younger than 40 who had recovered from COVID-19. V is TRBV4-3 and J is TRBJ2-7; 9 bases match TRBD1. The sequenced material came from PBMCs or T cells enriched from blood (not recorded which). CDR3 coding DNA: TGCGCCAGCAGCCAGGGACAGGGCGTCTACGAGCAGTACTTC. Protein sequence: CASSQGQGVYEQYF.